Listed below are T cell receptor beta chains from one sample, sequenced in a study of blood T cell repertoires in COVID-19. Method: immunoSEQ multiplex PCR; TCRdb's copy keeps in-frame clones and lacks some. Here the sample spans some 230,000 clones, 70% to 90% being singletons. The specimen sequenced was peripheral blood. The receptors were sampled from a man between 50 and 59 years old who had recovered from COVID-19. CDR3s include the opening cysteine and the closing phenylalanine or tryptophan. The D gene is left open where the match is weak. Part of the rows lack a size; the others show once, few, many or a class for expanded clones.

v_call,j_call,d_call,clone_size,cdr3_aa,cdr3_nt
TRBV29-1,TRBJ2-1,.,.,CSVDGGGGAWASWEQFF,TGCAGCGTTGATGGCGGCGGGGGCGCCTGGGCCTCATGGGAGCAGTTCTTC
TRBV2,TRBJ1-1,TRBD1,.,CASSFDRGRLDTEAFF,TGTGCCAGCAGTTTCGACAGGGGAAGGCTTGACACTGAAGCTTTCTTT
TRBV5-6,TRBJ2-4,.,.,CASSGGVGNIQYF,TGTGCCAGCAGCGGGGGCGTCGGAAACATTCAGTACTTC
TRBV7-9,TRBJ2-2,TRBD1,.,CASNKDRATGELFF,TGTGCCAGCAACAAGGACAGGGCCACCGGGGAGCTGTTTTTT
TRBV7-9,TRBJ2-7,.,.,CASSLAQTPEQYF,TGTGCCAGCAGCTTAGCCCAGACTCCCGAGCAGTACTTC
TRBV28,TRBJ1-2,.,.,CASSFLDKRKNGYTF,TGTGCCAGCAGTTTCCTGGACAAGAGGAAGAATGGCTACACCTTC
TRBV18,TRBJ1-2,TRBD1,.,CASSPWDSFNYGYTF,TGTGCCAGCTCACCCTGGGACAGCTTTAACTATGGCTACACCTTC
TRBV27,TRBJ1-2,.,.,CASSYGGVRGGNYGYTF,TGTGCCAGCAGTTATGGGGGGGTAAGGGGCGGTAACTATGGCTACACCTTC
TRBV19,TRBJ1-5,.,.,CASNAGGNQPQHF,TGTGCCAGTAACGCAGGGGGCAATCAGCCCCAGCATTTT
TRBV11-2,TRBJ2-1,TRBD2,.,CASSGLPGLADSSYNEQFF,TGTGCCAGCAGCGGTCTCCCGGGACTAGCGGATAGCTCCTACAATGAGCAGTTCTTC
TRBV7-9,TRBJ2-7,TRBD2,once,CASSHRTSGRDFSYEQYF,TGTGCCAGCAGCCATCGGACTAGCGGGAGGGATTTCTCCTACGAGCAGTACTTC
TRBV6-6,TRBJ1-1,TRBD1,.,CASSYRQGSTEAFF,TGTGCCAGCAGTTACAGACAGGGGAGCACTGAAGCTTTCTTT
TRBV27,TRBJ2-7,.,.,CASSFAANYEQYF,TGTGCCAGCAGTTTTGCAGCGAACTACGAGCAGTACTTC
TRBV7-2,TRBJ2-2,.,.,CASSSSIIGTGELFF,TGTGCCAGCAGCTCCTCCATTATCGGGACCGGGGAGCTGTTTTTT
TRBV3-1/TRBV3-2,TRBJ1-6,TRBD1,.,CASSRTGNSPLHF,TGTGCCAGCAGCCGGACAGGAAATTCACCCCTCCACTTT
TRBV28,TRBJ2-7,.,.,CASSLAGSDYEQYF,TGTGCCAGCAGTTTAGCGGGTTCCGACTACGAGCAGTACTTC
TRBV2,TRBJ1-5,.,.,CASSEQVNQPQHF,TGTGCCAGCAGTGAACAGGTCAATCAGCCCCAGCATTTT
TRBV27,TRBJ2-7,.,.,CASSLLRDNYEQYF,TGTGCCAGCAGTTTATTGAGGGACAACTACGAGCAGTACTTC
TRBV28,TRBJ2-5,TRBD2,.,CATLTSAKETQYF,TGTGCCACCCTGACTAGCGCTAAGGAGACCCAGTACTTC
TRBV15,TRBJ1-5,.,few,CATSRGGPSNQPQHF,TGTGCCACCAGCAGGGGAGGACCTAGCAATCAGCCCCAGCATTTT
TRBV24-1,TRBJ2-1,TRBD2,once,CATSDSSGGVLDEQFF,TGTGCCACCAGTGATTCCTCGGGGGGGGTACTCGATGAGCAGTTCTTC
TRBV7-9,TRBJ1-6,TRBD1,.,CASSVGTGNSPLHF,TGTGCCAGCAGCGTCGGGACAGGGAATTCACCCCTCCACTTT
TRBV30,TRBJ1-1,.,.,CAWSGQGRTEAFF,TGTGCCTGGAGTGGCCAGGGGCGGACTGAAGCTTTCTTT
TRBV27,TRBJ2-3,TRBD1,.,CASSSPGTGKTDTQYF,TGTGCCAGCAGTTCCCCCGGGACAGGGAAAACAGATACGCAGTATTTT
TRBV7-9,TRBJ1-4,TRBD1,once,CASSAGQGNEKLFF,TGTGCCAGCAGCGCGGGACAGGGAAATGAAAAACTGTTTTTT
TRBV4-2,TRBJ2-1,TRBD2,.,CASSPGAGGNYNEQFF,TGTGCCAGCAGCCCCGGAGCGGGAGGAAACTACAATGAGCAGTTCTTC
TRBV28,TRBJ1-2,TRBD1,.,CASSPSGTESNYGYTF,TGTGCCAGCAGTCCGTCCGGGACAGAGAGTAACTATGGCTACACCTTC
TRBV2,TRBJ1-1,TRBD1,once,CARTGTGNGEAFF,TGTGCCAGAACCGGGACAGGTAACGGTGAAGCTTTCTTT
TRBV13,TRBJ2-5,.,.,CASSFRGARQETQYF,TGTGCCAGCAGCTTCCGGGGGGCCCGGCAAGAGACCCAGTACTTC
TRBV7-2,TRBJ2-3,.,.,CASSYGGGADTQYF,TGTGCCAGCAGCTACGGTGGCGGGGCAGATACGCAGTATTTT
TRBV7-2,TRBJ2-7,TRBD2,.,CASSLRAGVGSYEQYF,TGTGCCAGCAGCTTAAGGGCGGGAGTAGGCTCCTACGAGCAGTACTTC
TRBV9,TRBJ2-2,TRBD2,few,CASSSPLSPRTSGTDGELFF,TGTGCCAGCAGCTCACCTCTCTCACCGCGGACTAGCGGGACGGACGGGGAGCTGTTTTTT
TRBV2,TRBJ2-1,TRBD1,.,CASNLPGQGGNEQFF,TGTGCCAGCAATCTACCGGGACAGGGCGGCAATGAGCAGTTCTTC
TRBV7-8,TRBJ1-5,.,.,CASSLYPEQPQHF,TGTGCCAGCAGCTTATATCCTGAGCAGCCCCAGCATTTT
TRBV12-5,TRBJ2-3,.,.,CASGPGQTSTDTQYF,TGTGCTAGTGGTCCAGGACAGACTAGCACAGATACGCAGTATTTT
TRBV5-5,TRBJ1-2,TRBD1,once,CASSPGTGRMSYGYTF,TGTGCCAGCAGCCCTGGGACAGGAAGAATGAGCTATGGCTACACCTTC
TRBV27,TRBJ2-7,TRBD1,.,CASSWTGAHQSEQYF,TGTGCCAGCAGCTGGACAGGGGCCCACCAGAGCGAGCAGTACTTC
TRBV5-1,TRBJ2-5,.,once,CASSRQDQETQYF,TGCGCCAGCAGCCGACAGGATCAAGAGACCCAGTACTTC
TRBV19,TRBJ1-4,TRBD1,.,CASSNRGREKLFF,TGTGCCAGTAGTAACAGGGGGCGCGAAAAACTGTTTTTT
TRBV6-5,TRBJ2-2,.,.,CASSYMGLMGELFF,TGTGCCAGCAGTTACATGGGGCTAATGGGGGAGCTGTTTTTT
TRBV30,TRBJ2-7,TRBD2,.,CAWRVSGTGAYEQYF,TGTGCCTGGAGGGTTAGCGGGACGGGGGCCTACGAGCAGTACTTC
TRBV6-5,TRBJ2-1,.,.,CASSYSPRGSYNEQFF,TGTGCCAGCAGTTACTCGCCAAGAGGGTCCTACAATGAGCAGTTCTTC
TRBV5-5,TRBJ2-7,.,.,CASSLGWAGTYEQYF,TGTGCCAGCAGCTTGGGCTGGGCGGGGACCTACGAGCAGTACTTC
TRBV5-1,TRBJ2-5,.,few,CASSLDPSSQETQYF,TGCGCCAGCAGCTTGGATCCTAGCTCTCAAGAGACCCAGTACTTC
TRBV3-1/TRBV3-2,TRBJ2-1,TRBD2,.,CASSQVWLAGGGGNEQFF,TGTGCCAGCAGCCAAGTGTGGCTAGCGGGAGGCGGGGGCAATGAGCAGTTCTTC
TRBV27,TRBJ2-2,TRBD2,.,CASRGTSPTGELFF,TGTGCCAGCCGAGGGACTAGCCCAACCGGGGAGCTGTTTTTT
TRBV27,TRBJ2-6,TRBD2,.,CATSKGSGTGANVLTF,TGTGCCACCAGTAAGGGTAGCGGGACTGGGGCCAACGTCCTGACTTTC
TRBV13,TRBJ2-7,.,once,CASSLSPGTTYEQYF,TGTGCCAGCAGCTTATCTCCGGGTACAACCTACGAGCAGTACTTC
TRBV5-1,TRBJ1-1,TRBD1,.,CASSFRTGANTEAFF,TGCGCCAGCAGCTTTCGGACAGGAGCGAACACTGAAGCTTTCTTT
TRBV29-1,TRBJ2-7,TRBD2,.,CSVWTSGRNTYEQYF,TGCAGCGTTTGGACTAGCGGGCGGAATACCTACGAGCAGTACTTC
TRBV11-2,TRBJ2-3,TRBD2,.,CASSLSASGADTQYF,TGTGCCAGCAGCTTATCTGCTAGCGGAGCAGATACGCAGTATTTT